This T cell receptor beta chain was sequenced during a study of molecular identifiers for immune sequencing clone quantification. Study in general: Naive CD8 cell RNA, from 20,000 or 100,000 cells, was split five ways in replicates, with four sequenced.

TCRdb re-called the PCR reads with MiXCR, one entry per CDR3 protein. This sample yields hundreds of thousands of distinct CDR3 sequences, of which less than 30% are seen a single time; about 0.81% belongs to the top ten. Turning to this clonotype: A junction boundary mismatches the germline segment, possibly from a read error.

Germline CDR1 is SNHLY and CDR2 is FYNNEI. This CDR3 contains 15 residues. The sample was naive CD8+ T cells from blood, with Jurkat cell RNA spiked in. The subset denotes: FACS-sorted CD8+CD4-CCR7+CD45RA+ naive T cells. The source of this sequence is a human donor in good health. Some libraries in this study had Jurkat cell RNA spiked in. The chain recombines TRBV2 with TRBJ2-7, with TRBD2 as a possible D gene (6 bases). The CDR3 spells CASSEAQRVSCEQYF. In nucleotides, the CDR3 is TGTGCCAGCAGTGAAGCCCAGCGGGTTTCCTGCGAGCAGTACTTC.